One and the same sample provided the 12 T cell receptor beta chains below, sequenced in a study of blood T cell repertoires in COVID-19. Assay used: immunoSEQ multiplex PCR; TCRdb lists only in-frame clones, some missing. The repertoire has about 250,000 clones, approximately 86% of them found once; the top ten carry under 1.5%. Source material: peripheral blood. The origin of the receptors is an older man with acute or convalescent COVID-19.

V gene TRBV9 combines with J gene TRBJ2-5; possible D gene TRBD1, 5 bases. V was pared by 1 base and J by 5 bases, with 15 bases between. The CDR3 is 15 amino acids. Per germline, CDR1 SGDLS and CDR2 YYNGEE. The DNA of the CDR3 is TGTGCCAGCAGCGTATCGGCAGGGTCCAGTGAGACCCAGTACTTC. Protein product: CASSVSAGSSETQYF. Variable domain in full (rest from reference TRBV9 and TRBJ2-5): DSGVTQTPKHLITATGQRVTLRCSPRSGDLSVYWYQQSLDQGLQFLIQYYNGEERAKGNILERFSAQQFPDLHSELNLSSLELGDSALYFCASSVSAGSSETQYFGPGTRLLVL.

The chain uses TRBV4-2 and TRBJ1-2, with D perhaps matching TRBD1 (5 bases). This CDR3 is 14 amino acids long. V lost 1 base and J 1 base, leaving 7 bases between the germline ends. The V gene's germline CDR1 is LGHNA and CDR2 YNFKEQ. The CDR3 nucleotides are TGTGCCAGCAGCCAAGGGGGCGTTAACTATGGCTACACCTTC. Encoded protein: CASSQGGVNYGYTF.

This chain links TRBV10-2 with TRBJ2-3, with D uncertain. The CDR3 runs 14 residues. Germline CDR1 and CDR2: WSHSY and SAAADI. V lost 7 bases to trimming and J lost 6 bases, with 17 bases between them. CDR3 sequence: CASTNGAVADTQYF. The CDR3 DNA follows: TGCGCCAGCACCAACGGTGCGGTGGCCGATACGCAGTATTTT.

The V and J genes are TRBV9 and TRBJ2-2, with 8 bases aligning to TRBD1. Looked up from germline, CDR1 is SGDLS and CDR2 is YYNGEE. The J segment lost 6 bases and the V segment lost 3 bases, leaving 10 bases of the junction unmatched. The length of the CDR3 is 16 residues. CDR3 coding DNA: TGTGCCAGCAGCGGACCCAGGGGGCGCGAGCCCGGGGAGCTGTTTTTT. Translating it yields CASSGPRGREPGELFF.

CDR3: CSAGQGDTGELFF. The CDR3 bases are TGCAGCGCAGGACAGGGTGACACCGGGGAGCTGTTTTTT. This chain connects TRBV29-1 to TRBJ2-2; 8 nucleotides line up with TRBD1. The CDR3 has 13 residues. With V trimmed by 7 bases and J by 3 bases, 4 bases remained unmatched. Germline CDR1 is SQVTM and CDR2 is ANQGSEA.

V and J are TRBV14 and TRBJ1-4; no clear D gene. This CDR3 is built from 12 residues. Trimming removed 2 bases from V and 10 bases from J, with 8 bases in between. The germline gives CDR1 SGHDN, CDR2 FVKESK. The CDR3 nucleotides read TGTGCCAGCAGCCAATCCGAGGGAAAACTGTTTTTT. It translates to CASSQSEGKLFF. Full variable domain (outside the CDR3, taken from reference TRBV14 and TRBJ1-4): EAGVTQFPSHSVIEKGQTVTLRCDPISGHDNLYWYRRVMGKEIKFLLHFVKESKQDESGMPNNRFLAERTGGTYSTLKVQPAELEDSGVYFCASSQSEGKLFFGSGTQLSVL.

This chain connects TRBV7-2 to TRBJ2-6; D remains ambiguous. V dropped 4 bases and J dropped 0 bases, with 7 bases sitting between them. The germline gives CDR1 SGHTA, CDR2 FQGNSA. The CDR3 covers 15 residues. CDR3 sequence: CASSSQTSGANVLTF. The CDR3 coding sequence is TGTGCCAGCAGCTCACAGACCTCTGGGGCCAACGTCCTGACTTTC.

This chain connects TRBV18 to TRBJ2-7, with 9 bases aligning to TRBD2. V dropped 6 bases and J dropped 5; count of bases not matched to a gene: 11. The CDR3 is 15 residues long. Germline V gene data show CDR1 as KGHSH and CDR2 as LQKENI. The CDR3 DNA sequence: TGTGCCAGCTCGGCGGCCCGGCTAGCGGGAAACGAGCAGTACTTC. This encodes CASSAARLAGNEQYF.

This clone has only one observation. This chain uses TRBV7-9 with TRBJ2-1; 15 positions agree with TRBD2. The CDR3 contains 19 residues. V dropped 3 bases and J dropped 3; count of bases not matched to a gene: 9. CDR1 and CDR2 from the germline V gene are SEHNR and FQNEAQ (reference sequence). The CDR3 nucleotides are TGTGCCAGCAGCTTGGCCCCGGGACTAGCGGGGGGTTACTACAATGAGCAGTTCTTC. It yields the protein CASSLAPGLAGGYYNEQFF. Based on the CDR3 plus reference TRBV7-9 and TRBJ2-1, the full variable domain is DTGVSQNPRHKITKRGQNVTFRCDPISEHNRLYWYRQTLGQGPEFLTYFQNEAQLEKSRLLSDRFSAERPKGSFSTLEIQRTEQGDSAMYLCASSLAPGLAGGYYNEQFFGPGTRLTVL.

The rearrangement links TRBV19 to TRBJ1-2; 7 nucleotides agree with TRBD1. The CDR3 has 15 amino acids. Germline CDR1 and CDR2: LNHDA and SQIVND (reference sequence). V dropped 3 bases and J dropped 2; count of bases not matched to a gene: 6. In nucleotides, the CDR3 is TGTGCCAGTAGTATTGAGCTACAGGGGAACTATGGCTACACCTTC. Translating gives CASSIELQGNYGYTF.

This clone is a singleton in its sample. The chain is built from TRBV5-4 and TRBJ1-4; 7 bases fit TRBD1. Germline values: CDR1 SGHNT, CDR2 YYREEE (reference sequence). V lost 3 bases and J lost 8; bases outside the gene matches: 7. The CDR3 length is 14 residues. The CDR3 reads CASSSGGQFEKLFF. CDR3 DNA sequence: TGTGCCAGCAGCTCAGGGGGACAGTTCGAAAAACTGTTTTTT.

The chain is built from TRBV9 and TRBJ2-3; TRBD2 might be the D (6 bases). The CDR3 spans 16 residues. Germline V lookup: CDR1 SGDLS, CDR2 YYNGEE. V was trimmed by 0 bases and J by 4 bases, leaving 15 bases between them. The CDR3 here is CASSVATSPRADTQYF. The CDR3 DNA reads TGTGCCAGCAGCGTAGCCACTAGCCCCCGGGCAGATACGCAGTATTTT.